The 19 T cell receptor beta chains given below trace back to one sample, sequenced in a study of blood T cell repertoires in COVID-19. The method was immunoSEQ multiplex PCR; TCRdb's version includes in-frame clones alone and lacks a portion of them. The sample holds over 200,000 clones, 75% to 90% seen once. Sequenced sample: peripheral blood. The receptors shown here come from a man in his forties with acute or convalescent COVID-19.

This chain joins TRBV5-1 and TRBJ1-5, with TRBD1 matching over 8 bases. V trimming: 4 bases; J trimming: 0 bases; junction bases outside the gene matches: 3. The CDR3 is 15 amino acids. CDR1 is SGHRS and CDR2 is YFSETQ in the germline V gene. The CDR3 nucleotides are TGCGCCAGCAGCGTGACAGGGGATAGCAATCAGCCCCAGCATTTT. Protein sequence: CASSVTGDSNQPQHF.

The rearrangement joins TRBV12-3 or TRBV12-4 to TRBJ2-7; no clear D. This CDR3 is 12 amino acids long. Trimming pared 6 bases from V and 6 bases from J, leaving 12 bases between. CDR3 amino acids: CASSNRSSEQYF. CDR3 bases: TGTGCCAGCAGCAACCGGTCGAGCGAGCAGTACTTC.

V is TRBV2 and J is TRBJ1-1, with D tentatively TRBD1 (5 bases). Germline lookup yields CDR1 SNHLY and CDR2 FYNNEI. CDR3 length equals 12 residues. V shed 7 bases and J shed 4 bases, with 10 bases lying between them. CDR3 nucleotides: TGTGCCAGCATGTGGCAGGGCACTGAAGCTTTCTTT. Its protein product is CASMWQGTEAFF.

This chain links TRBV10-3 with TRBJ1-2; possible D gene TRBD1, 6 bases. Trimming stripped 5 bases from V and 8 bases from J, with 18 bases between. Germline values: CDR1 ENHRY, CDR2 SYGVKD. The length of the CDR3 is 14 residues. The CDR3: CAISPRDTPQGYTF. The CDR3 DNA reads TGTGCCATCAGTCCCCGGGACACTCCACAGGGCTACACCTTC.

This chain connects TRBV28 to TRBJ2-2; 7 bases match TRBD2. Germline values: CDR1 MDHEN, CDR2 SYDVKM. This CDR3 comprises 18 residues. V lost 5 bases and J lost 0; bases outside the gene matches: 12. The CDR3 loop is CASSALAVITTNTGELFF. The DNA of the CDR3 is TGTGCCAGCAGTGCCCTAGCGGTTATTACGACGAACACCGGGGAGCTGTTTTTT.

The chain recombines TRBV5-4 with TRBJ1-2, with 11 bases that match TRBD1. The trim removed 4 bases at V and 4 bases at J, leaving 12 bases unmatched. CDR1 is SGHNT and CDR2 is YYREEE in the germline V gene (reference sequence). CDR3 length equals 17 residues. The DNA for the CDR3 is TGTGCCAGCAGCCTACCCACCGGGACAGGGGGTACCTATGGCTACACCTTC. Protein product: CASSLPTGTGGTYGYTF.

The sample holds one count of this clone. V usage is TRBV7-9 and J usage is TRBJ1-1; D gene ambiguous. CDR3 length: 16 residues. Trimming left V 1 base short and J 3 bases short, with 15 bases between. The germline gives CDR1 SEHNR, CDR2 FQNEAQ (reference sequence). In DNA form, the CDR3 reads TGTGCCAGCAGCTTAGGACGCACCCCGGCGGACACTGAAGCTTTCTTT. Its protein is CASSLGRTPADTEAFF.

The chain combines TRBV6-1 with TRBJ2-7; no firm D call. The germline V gene has CDR1 MNHNS and CDR2 SASEGT. The CDR3 contains 15 residues. The V end was cut by 1 base, the J end by 3 bases, with 13 bases between. In DNA, the CDR3 is TGTGCCAGCAGTGAAGTTGTGACGGAGAGCTACGAGCAGTACTTC. Encoded protein: CASSEVVTESYEQYF.

The chain is built from TRBV7-3 and TRBJ2-2; 7 bases are shared with TRBD2. This CDR3 has 17 residues. V dropped 5 bases and J dropped 0; count of bases not matched to a gene: 9. Germline lookup yields CDR1 SGHTA and CDR2 FQGTGA. CDR3 sequence (DNA): TGTGCCAGCAGCCTCGTTCGGGGGAGGGCGAACACCGGGGAGCTGTTTTTT. This translates into CASSLVRGRANTGELFF.

The V and J genes are TRBV14 and TRBJ2-5; 10 nucleotides align to TRBD1. The ends lost 4 bases at V and 4 bases at J; junction bases unmatched: 12. Per the germline V gene, CDR1 is SGHDN and CDR2 is FVKESK. This CDR3 has 17 amino acids. CDR3 sequence reads: CASSPRQGALISETQYF. The CDR3 DNA is TGTGCCAGCAGCCCGCGACAGGGGGCCCTTATCTCAGAGACCCAGTACTTC.

The V call is TRBV2, the J call TRBJ1-5; no definite D call. Germline CDR1 and CDR2: SNHLY and FYNNEI. V was cut by 0 bases and J by 2 bases, with 11 bases left in between. This CDR3 has 16 amino acids. The CDR3: CASSEAEGEGNQPQHF. For the CDR3, the DNA is TGTGCCAGCAGTGAAGCGGAGGGCGAGGGCAATCAGCCCCAGCATTTT.

The genes are TRBV7-2 and TRBJ1-2, with 8 bases fitting TRBD1. Germline loops: CDR1 SGHTA, CDR2 FQGNSA. The CDR3 is 14 residues long. V lost 4 bases and J lost 5; bases outside the gene matches: 6. Here the CDR3 reads CASSSAGGSYGYTF. The CDR3 nucleotides read TGTGCCAGCAGCTCGGCAGGGGGCAGTTATGGCTACACCTTC.

CDR3 amino acids: CASSRGSGRTVDTQYF. The CDR3 DNA reads as TGTGCCAGTAGTAGGGGGAGCGGGAGGACCGTAGATACGCAGTATTTT. V is TRBV19 and J is TRBJ2-3; 9 bases are shared with TRBD2. There are 16 residues in the CDR3. Trimming removed 4 bases from V and 5 bases from J; junction bases left unmatched: 10. Looked up from germline, CDR1 is LNHDA and CDR2 is SQIVND (reference sequence).

The chain is built from TRBV11-2 and TRBJ2-5; 10 bases map to TRBD2. This CDR3 region has 17 residues. V was clipped by 5 bases and J by 3 bases; unmatched bases: 12. Germline V gives CDR1 SGHAT, CDR2 FQNNGV. This CDR3 is CASSVGTSERGKETQYF. In DNA form, the CDR3 reads TGTGCCAGCAGCGTAGGGACTAGCGAGCGAGGGAAAGAGACCCAGTACTTC.

This chain connects TRBV29-1 to TRBJ1-1; 8 bases are shared with TRBD1. Germline CDR1 reads SQVTM; CDR2 reads ANQGSEA. The V segment lost 5 bases and the J segment 7 bases; nucleotides outside the gene matches: 3. The CDR3 loop spans 11 amino acids. This CDR3 reads CSVRDRREAFF. The CDR3 bases are TGCAGCGTTCGGGACAGGCGTGAAGCTTTCTTT. Supplemented by reference TRBV29-1 and TRBJ1-1, the full variable domain reads SAVISQKPSRDICQRGTSLTIQCQVDSQVTMMFWYRQQPGQSLTLIATANQGSEATYESGFVIDKFPISRPNLTFSTLTVSNMSPEDSSIYLCSVRDRREAFFGQGTRLTVV.

This chain connects TRBV5-1 to TRBJ1-1; the match to TRBD1 covers 8 bases. This CDR3 contains 15 residues. V trimming: 6 bases; J trimming: 1 base; junction bases outside the gene matches: 8. Germline CDR1 is SGHRS and CDR2 is YFSETQ. As DNA, the CDR3 is TGCGCCAGCACCACTGACAGGGGCGAGAACACTGAAGCTTTCTTT. Its translation: CASTTDRGENTEAFF.

The V gene is TRBV25-1, the J gene TRBJ1-1, with TRBD1 as a possible D gene (5 bases). The V end was cut by 4 bases, the J end by 3 bases, with 9 bases between. The CDR3 runs 13 residues. Germline V CDR1 and CDR2: MGHDK, SYGVNS. The CDR3 loop is CASSVEGYTEAFF. The CDR3 DNA reads as TGTGCCAGCAGTGTGGAGGGGTACACTGAAGCTTTCTTT.

V is TRBV19 and J is TRBJ2-1; 9 bases agree with TRBD2. Germline CDR1 reads LNHDA; CDR2 reads SQIVND (reference sequence). V lost 6 bases and J lost 9; bases outside the gene matches: 9. The CDR3 length is 14 residues. CDR3 DNA: TGTGCCAGTAGAGGATTAGCGGGAGTTATTGAGCAGTTCTTC. Its protein product is CASRGLAGVIEQFF.

V and J are TRBV4-2 and TRBJ1-2; a weak D match, TRBD1 (5 bases). Germline assignment: CDR1 LGHNA and CDR2 YNFKEQ. The length of the CDR3 is 15 residues. V lost 3 bases to trimming and J lost 8 bases, with 19 bases between them. The CDR3 sequence: CASSHEMQGSGGYTF. CDR3 DNA: TGTGCCAGCAGCCATGAAATGCAGGGCAGTGGCGGCTACACCTTC.